Presented here are 4 T cell receptor beta chains from one specimen sequenced in a study of T cell clonotyping in hematopoietic cell transplantation. Noted time point: recipient sample about 28 days before transplant, after cytoreduction. TCRdb's copy holds only in-frame clones and misses some; the assay was immunoSEQ multiplex PCR. The data contain more than 40,000 clones, 85% of them singletons. The material sequenced was peripheral blood mononuclear cells, taken before stem cell transplant. The origin of the receptors is a man in his 60s with acute myeloid leukemia. Some clones in this sample may be carry-over from other donors' samples.

The chain recombines TRBV7-2 with TRBJ1-6; tentative D call: TRBD1 (5 bases). V was shortened by 5 bases and J by 5 bases, with 10 bases between the two germline ends. CDR1 is SGHTA, CDR2 FQGNSA, per germline. The CDR3 sequence is 14 residues long. CDR3 loop: CASSAGLHNSPLHF. The DNA for the CDR3 is TGTGCCAGCAGCGCGGGACTGCATAATTCACCCCTCCACTTT.

The chain links TRBV6-5 to TRBJ1-3; tentative D call: TRBD1 (6 bases). Germline-derived CDR1 and CDR2 are MNHEY and SVGAGI. The CDR3 sequence is 15 residues long. Trimming pared 4 bases from V and 4 bases from J, leaving 14 bases between. CDR3 bases: TGTGCCAGCAGTTCTCGACAGGTGCGGGGAAACACCATATATTTT. This sequence encodes CASSSRQVRGNTIYF.

The chain combines TRBV5-4 with TRBJ2-3, with D possibly TRBD2 on 6 matching bases. CDR3 length: 14 amino acids. Germline values: CDR1 SGHNT, CDR2 YYREEE (reference sequence). V gave up 1 base and J gave up 2 bases, with 8 bases separating them. CDR3 in DNA: TGTGCCAGCAGCTTGAGGCGGGACACAGATACGCAGTATTTT. Its protein is CASSLRRDTDTQYF.

There are a few counts of this clone. The V gene is TRBV7-2, the J gene TRBJ1-1; tentatively, D is TRBD1 (6 bases). Germline V gene data show CDR1 as SGHTA and CDR2 as FQGNSA. Trimming took 0 bases from V and 5 from J, leaving 10 bases between them. The CDR3 totals 14 residues. CDR3 DNA sequence: TGTGCCAGCAGCTTAGCCCAAAGGGGGACTGAAGCTTTCTTT. Its protein product is CASSLAQRGTEAFF.